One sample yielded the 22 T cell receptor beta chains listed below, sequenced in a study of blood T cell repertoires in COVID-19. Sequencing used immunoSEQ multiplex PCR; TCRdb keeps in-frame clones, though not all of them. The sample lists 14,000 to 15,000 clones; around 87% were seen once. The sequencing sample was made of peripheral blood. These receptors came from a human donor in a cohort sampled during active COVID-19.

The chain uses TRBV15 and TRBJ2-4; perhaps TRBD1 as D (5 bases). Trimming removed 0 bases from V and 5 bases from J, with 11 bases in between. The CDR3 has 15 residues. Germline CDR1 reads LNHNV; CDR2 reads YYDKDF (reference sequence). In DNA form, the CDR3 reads TGTGCCACCAGCAGAGATAGTGGCAGGGAAAACATTCAGTACTTC. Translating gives CATSRDSGRENIQYF.

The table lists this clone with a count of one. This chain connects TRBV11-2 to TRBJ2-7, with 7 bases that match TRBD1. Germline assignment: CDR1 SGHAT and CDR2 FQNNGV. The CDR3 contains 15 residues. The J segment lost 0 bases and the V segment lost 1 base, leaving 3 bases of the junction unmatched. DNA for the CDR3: TGTGCCAGCAGCTTAGTCCCAGGGGGCTCCTACGAGCAGTACTTC. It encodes CASSLVPGGSYEQYF.

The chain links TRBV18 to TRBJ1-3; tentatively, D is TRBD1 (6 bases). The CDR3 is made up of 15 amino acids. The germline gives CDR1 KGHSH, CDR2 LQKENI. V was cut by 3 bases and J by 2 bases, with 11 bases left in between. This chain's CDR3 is CASSPMTGAGNTIYF. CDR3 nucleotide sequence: TGTGCCAGCTCACCCATGACAGGAGCTGGAAACACCATATATTTT.

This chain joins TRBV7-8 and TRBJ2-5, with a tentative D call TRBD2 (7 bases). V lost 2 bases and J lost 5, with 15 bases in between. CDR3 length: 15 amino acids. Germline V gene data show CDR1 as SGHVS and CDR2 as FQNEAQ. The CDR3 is CASSLWGGLRETQYF. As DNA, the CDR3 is TGTGCCAGCAGCTTATGGGGGGGGCTACGGGAGACCCAGTACTTC.

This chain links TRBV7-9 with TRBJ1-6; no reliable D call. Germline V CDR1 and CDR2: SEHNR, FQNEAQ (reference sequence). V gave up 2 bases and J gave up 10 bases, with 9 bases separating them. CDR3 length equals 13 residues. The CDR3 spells CASSLLPRSPLHF. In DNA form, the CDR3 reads TGTGCCAGCAGCTTACTTCCTCGGTCACCCCTCCACTTT.

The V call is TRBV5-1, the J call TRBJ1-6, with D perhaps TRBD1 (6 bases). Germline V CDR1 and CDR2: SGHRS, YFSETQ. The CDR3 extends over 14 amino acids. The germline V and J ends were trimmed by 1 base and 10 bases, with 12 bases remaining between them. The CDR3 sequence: CASSLLGQGSPLHF. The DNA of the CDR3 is TGCGCCAGCAGCTTGCTGGGGCAGGGGTCACCCCTCCACTTT.

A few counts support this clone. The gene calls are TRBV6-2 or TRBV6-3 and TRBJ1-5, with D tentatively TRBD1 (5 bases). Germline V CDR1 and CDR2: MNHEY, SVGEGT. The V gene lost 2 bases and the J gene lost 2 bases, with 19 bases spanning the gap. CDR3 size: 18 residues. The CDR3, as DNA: TGTGCCAGCAGTTACAGGGGCCCCGGATGGAGTGGCAATCAGCCCCAGCATTTT. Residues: CASSYRGPGWSGNQPQHF.

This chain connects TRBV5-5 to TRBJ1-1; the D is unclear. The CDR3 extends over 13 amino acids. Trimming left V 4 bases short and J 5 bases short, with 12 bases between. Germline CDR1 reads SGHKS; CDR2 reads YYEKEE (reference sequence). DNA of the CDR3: TGTGCCAGCAGCCCGGGTCCGGGAACTGAAGCTTTCTTT. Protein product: CASSPGPGTEAFF.

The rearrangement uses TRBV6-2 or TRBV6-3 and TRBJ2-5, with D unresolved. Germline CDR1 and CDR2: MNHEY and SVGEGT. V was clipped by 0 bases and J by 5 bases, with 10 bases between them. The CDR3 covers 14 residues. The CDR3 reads CASSYSRPWETQYF. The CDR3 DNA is TGTGCCAGCAGTTACTCGAGGCCCTGGGAGACCCAGTACTTC.

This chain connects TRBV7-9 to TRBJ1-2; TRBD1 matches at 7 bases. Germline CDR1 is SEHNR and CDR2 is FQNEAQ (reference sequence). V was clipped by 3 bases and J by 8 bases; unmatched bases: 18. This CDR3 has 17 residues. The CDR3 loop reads CASSFPFSGTAITGYTF. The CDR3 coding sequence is TGTGCCAGCAGCTTTCCTTTCTCCGGGACAGCCATTACCGGCTACACCTTC.

The CDR3 is CASSVEGQEVDGYTF. For the CDR3, the DNA is TGTGCCAGCAGCGTAGAGGGACAGGAGGTCGATGGCTACACCTTC. This chain connects TRBV9 to TRBJ1-2, with TRBD1 identical over 8 bases. V gave up 0 bases and J gave up 6 bases; unmatched junction bases: 7. Germline-derived CDR1 and CDR2 are SGDLS and YYNGEE. This CDR3 is 15 amino acids long.

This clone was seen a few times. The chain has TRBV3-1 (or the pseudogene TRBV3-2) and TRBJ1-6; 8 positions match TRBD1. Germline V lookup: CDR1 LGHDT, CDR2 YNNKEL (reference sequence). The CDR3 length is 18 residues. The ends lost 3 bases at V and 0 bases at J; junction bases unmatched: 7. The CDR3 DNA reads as TGTGCCAGCAGCCACCGATACAGGGGGAGCTCCTATAATTCACCCCTCCACTTT. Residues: CASSHRYRGSSYNSPLHF.

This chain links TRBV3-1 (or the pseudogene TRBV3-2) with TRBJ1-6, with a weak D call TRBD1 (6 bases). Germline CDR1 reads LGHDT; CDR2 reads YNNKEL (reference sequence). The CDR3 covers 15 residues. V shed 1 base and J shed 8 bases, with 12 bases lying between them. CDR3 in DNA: TGTGCCAGCAGCCAAGGCCCCCGACAGGATTCACCCCTCCACTTT. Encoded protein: CASSQGPRQDSPLHF.

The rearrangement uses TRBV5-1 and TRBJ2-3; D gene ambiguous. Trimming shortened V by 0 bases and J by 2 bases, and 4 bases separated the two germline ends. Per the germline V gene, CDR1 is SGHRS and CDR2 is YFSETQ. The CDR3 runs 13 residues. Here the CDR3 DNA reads TGCGCCAGCAGCTTGGCAGTCACAGATACGCAGTATTTT. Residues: CASSLAVTDTQYF.

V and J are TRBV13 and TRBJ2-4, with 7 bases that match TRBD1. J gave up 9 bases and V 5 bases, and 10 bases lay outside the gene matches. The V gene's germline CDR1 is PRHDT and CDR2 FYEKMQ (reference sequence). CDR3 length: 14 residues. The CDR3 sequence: CASSPRQGKGIQYF. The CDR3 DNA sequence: TGTGCCAGCAGCCCTCGACAGGGTAAGGGCATTCAGTACTTC. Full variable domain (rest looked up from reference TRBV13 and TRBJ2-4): AAGVIQSPRHLIKEKRETATLKCYPIPRHDTVYWYQQGPGQDPQFLISFYEKMQSDKGSIPDRFSAQQFSDYHSELNMSSLELGDSALYFCASSPRQGKGIQYFGAGTRLSVL.

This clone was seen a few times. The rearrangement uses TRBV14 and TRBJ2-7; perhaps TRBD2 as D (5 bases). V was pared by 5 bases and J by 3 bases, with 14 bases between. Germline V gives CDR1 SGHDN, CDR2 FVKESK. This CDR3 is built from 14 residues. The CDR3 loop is CASSYSSGDYEQYF. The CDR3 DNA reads TGTGCCAGCAGCTACTCAAGCGGCGACTACGAGCAGTACTTC.

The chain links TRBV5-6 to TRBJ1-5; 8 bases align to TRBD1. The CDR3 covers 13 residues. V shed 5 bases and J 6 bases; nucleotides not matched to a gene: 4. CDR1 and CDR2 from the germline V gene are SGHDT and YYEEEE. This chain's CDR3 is CASSRDRSQPQHF. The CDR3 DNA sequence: TGTGCCAGCAGTCGGGACAGGAGTCAGCCCCAGCATTTT.

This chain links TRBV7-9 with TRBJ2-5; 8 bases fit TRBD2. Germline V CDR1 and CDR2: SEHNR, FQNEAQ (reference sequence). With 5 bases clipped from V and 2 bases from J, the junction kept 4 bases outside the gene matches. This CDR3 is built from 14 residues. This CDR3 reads CASSHRGGQETQYF. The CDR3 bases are TGTGCCAGCAGCCACCGGGGGGGGCAAGAGACCCAGTACTTC.

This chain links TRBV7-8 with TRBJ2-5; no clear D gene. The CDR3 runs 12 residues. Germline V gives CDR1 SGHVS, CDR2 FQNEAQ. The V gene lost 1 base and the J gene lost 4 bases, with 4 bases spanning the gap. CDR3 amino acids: CASSLVAETQYF. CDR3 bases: TGTGCCAGCAGCTTAGTAGCAGAGACCCAGTACTTC.

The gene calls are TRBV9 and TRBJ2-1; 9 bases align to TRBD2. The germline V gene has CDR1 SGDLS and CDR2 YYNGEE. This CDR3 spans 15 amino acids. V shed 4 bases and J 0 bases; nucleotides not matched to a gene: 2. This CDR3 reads CASSLAGSSYNEQFF. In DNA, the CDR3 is TGTGCCAGCAGCCTAGCGGGAAGCTCCTACAATGAGCAGTTCTTC.

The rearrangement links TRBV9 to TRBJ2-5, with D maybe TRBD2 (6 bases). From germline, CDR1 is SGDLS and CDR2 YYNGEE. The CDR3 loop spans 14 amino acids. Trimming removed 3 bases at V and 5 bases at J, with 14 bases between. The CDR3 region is CASSASGLVETQYF. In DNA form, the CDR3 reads TGTGCCAGCAGCGCCAGCGGGTTGGTGGAGACCCAGTACTTC.

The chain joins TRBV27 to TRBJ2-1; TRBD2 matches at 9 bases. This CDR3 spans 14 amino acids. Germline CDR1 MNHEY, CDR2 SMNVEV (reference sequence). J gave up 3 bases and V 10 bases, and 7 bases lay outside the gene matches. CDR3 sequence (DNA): TGTGCCACCAGACCAGCGGGGGGCTACAATGAGCAGTTCTTC. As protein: CATRPAGGYNEQFF.